This T cell receptor (beta chain) was identified during a study of identical twins. TCRdb analysed the 5' RACE reads with MiXCR anew, one entry per CDR3 protein. The sample lists roughly 720,000 distinct CDR3 sequences; around a sixth were seen once. Germline V gene sequence: CDR1 SGDLS, CDR2 YYNGEE. The CDR3 is made up of 16 amino acids. V lost 0 bases and J lost 4, with 14 bases in between. These same records also appear under a second study, on T cells expressing NK-cell markers.

This sequence originates from a woman between 18 and 29 years old in good health. Sequenced input: PBMCs. The V gene is TRBV9, the J gene TRBJ2-1; D assignment may be TRBD1 or TRBD2 (6 bases each). The CDR3 bases are TGTGCCAGCAGCGTAGGTGGGTGGGGGGCTTACAATGAGCAGTTCTTC. Protein product: CASSVGGWGAYNEQFF.